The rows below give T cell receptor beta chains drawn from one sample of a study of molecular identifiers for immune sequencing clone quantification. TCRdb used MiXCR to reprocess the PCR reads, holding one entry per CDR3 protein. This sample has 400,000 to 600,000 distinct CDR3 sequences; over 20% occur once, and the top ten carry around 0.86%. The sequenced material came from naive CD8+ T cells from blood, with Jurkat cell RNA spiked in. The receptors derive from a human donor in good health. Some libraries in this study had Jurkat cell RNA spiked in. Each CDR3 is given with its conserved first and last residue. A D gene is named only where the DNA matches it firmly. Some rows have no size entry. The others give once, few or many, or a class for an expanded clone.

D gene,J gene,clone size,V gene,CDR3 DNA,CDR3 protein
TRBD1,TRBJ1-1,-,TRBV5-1,TGCGCCAGCAGCTGGACAGGGGTCGGGAACACTGAAGCTTTCTTT,CASSWTGVGNTEAFF
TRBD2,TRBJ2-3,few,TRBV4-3,TGCGCCAGCAGCCAAGATCTTGCGGGGGGGACCTTTGTACCAGATACGCAGTATTTT,CASSQDLAGGTFVPDTQYF
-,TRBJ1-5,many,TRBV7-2,TGTGCCAGCAGCTTAGAGGGCAACAGCAATCAGCCCCAGCATTTT,CASSLEGNSNQPQHF
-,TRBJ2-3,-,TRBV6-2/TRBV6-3,TGTGCCAGCAGTTACCTGACATTGTATAGCACAGATACGCGGTATTTT,CASSYLTLYSTDTRYF
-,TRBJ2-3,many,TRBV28,TGTGCCAGCAGTTTGGTGCTGACCCTGGCAGATACGCAGTATTTT,CASSLVLTLADTQYF
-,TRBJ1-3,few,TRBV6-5,TGTGCCAGCAGTTATGAGGTCGGGGGCGGGCCGGGTCAAAACACCATATATTTT,CASSYEVGGGPGQNTIYF
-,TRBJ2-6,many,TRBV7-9,TGTGCCAGCTCAGGTCCTGGGGCCAACGTCCTGACTTTC,CASSGPGANVLTF
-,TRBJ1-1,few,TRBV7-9,TGTGCCAGCAGAACAGAATACGGGAACACTGAAGCTTTCTTT,CASRTEYGNTEAFF
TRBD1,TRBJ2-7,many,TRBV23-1,TGCGCCAGCAGACCCGGGACAGAGAACTACGAGCAGTACTTC,CASRPGTENYEQYF
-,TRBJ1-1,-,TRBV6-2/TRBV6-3,TGTGCCAGCAGTTACCCAGAGGACCCAGTTTACACTGAAGCTTTCTTT,CASSYPEDPVYTEAFF
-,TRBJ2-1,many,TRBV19,TGTGCCAGTCAGGGGAGCTCCTACAATGAGCAGTTCTTC,CASQGSSYNEQFF
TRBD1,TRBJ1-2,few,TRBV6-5,TGTGCCAGCAGATTGGGACAGAGCTATGGCTACACCTTC,CASRLGQSYGYTF
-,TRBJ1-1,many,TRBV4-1,TGCGCCAGCAGCCAAGCTGGGGGCCCTGGAGGCACTGAAGCTTTCTTT,CASSQAGGPGGTEAFF
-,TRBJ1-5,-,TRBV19,TGTGCCAGTAGTATACCTCCGGCGATTAGCAATCAGCCCCAGCATTTT,CASSIPPAISNQPQHF
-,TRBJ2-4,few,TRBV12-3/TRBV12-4,TGTGCCAGCAGTTTAGTTTCCCCAAACGACATTCAGTACTTC,CASSLVSPNDIQYF
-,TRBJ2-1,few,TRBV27,TGTGCCAGCAGTTTAACGGGCCACAATGAGCAGTTCTTC,CASSLTGHNEQFF
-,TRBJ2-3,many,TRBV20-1,TGCAGTGCTAGAGGCGTGGGGCTCACAGATACGCAGTATTTT,CSARGVGLTDTQYF
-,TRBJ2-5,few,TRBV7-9,TGTGCCAGCAGCTTAGGTCCTTGGGGCCAAGAGACCCAGTACTTC,CASSLGPWGQETQYF